This entry lists 30 T cell receptor beta chains sequenced from one sample in a study of identical twins. TCRdb re-derived calls from the 5' RACE reads in MiXCR, one entry per CDR3 protein. The profile shows 1.5 million to 2 million distinct CDR3 sequences, around a third of them singletons. Sequenced material: cord blood. Receptors were obtained from a newborn girl in good health.

The rearrangement uses TRBV28 and TRBJ2-7, with 9 bases aligning to TRBD2. V was pared by 6 bases and J by 3 bases, with 6 bases of the junction left unmatched. Per the germline V gene, CDR1 is MDHEN and CDR2 is SYDVKM. CDR3 length: 14 residues. The CDR3 nucleotides are TGTGCCAGCAGACCAGCGGGAGGAGACTACGAGCAGTACTTC. It codes for CASRPAGGDYEQYF.

The V call is TRBV20-1, the J call TRBJ1-4, with 7 bases identical to TRBD1. With 5 bases clipped from V and 3 bases from J, the junction kept 3 bases outside the gene matches. The CDR3 sequence is 13 residues long. The germline V gene has CDR1 DFQATT and CDR2 SNEGSKA (reference sequence). CDR3 sequence: CSAGDRSNEKLFF. DNA for the CDR3: TGCAGTGCTGGGGACAGATCTAATGAAAAACTGTTTTTT.

The chain recombines TRBV7-2 with TRBJ2-1, with D perhaps being TRBD1 or TRBD2 (7 bases each). With 2 bases removed from V and 1 base from J, the gap between germline ends came to 15 bases. The CDR3 is 17 amino acids. CDR1 and CDR2 from the germline V gene are SGHTA and FQGNSA. The CDR3 region has the DNA TGTGCCAGCAGCTTAAGAGCGGGACAGCAATCCTACAATGAGCAGTTCTTC. The encoded protein is CASSLRAGQQSYNEQFF.

Ten or more counts support this clonotype. The genes are TRBV29-1 and TRBJ2-3, with 7 positions matching TRBD2. Germline CDR1 is SQVTM and CDR2 is ANQGSEA. After removal of 2 bases from V and 11 bases from J, the junction contained 10 bases not matched to a gene. This CDR3 is 13 amino acids long. The CDR3 sequence is CSVERGRANVQYF. Here the CDR3 DNA reads TGCAGCGTTGAAAGAGGGAGGGCAAATGTGCAGTATTTT.

The sample holds a few counts of this clonotype. The J gene is TRBJ2-3, the V gene TRBV30, with D unresolved. Trimming stripped 4 bases from V and 2 bases from J, with 10 bases between. Per the germline V gene, CDR1 is GTSNPN and CDR2 is SVGIG (reference sequence). The CDR3 extends over 13 amino acids. The CDR3 loop is CAWIPGLTDTQYF. DNA of the CDR3: TGTGCCTGGATCCCCGGCCTCACAGATACGCAGTATTTT.

There are a few counts of this clonotype. The chain has TRBV20-1 and TRBJ2-3, with 12 bases identical to TRBD2. There are 16 residues in the CDR3. V trimming: 6 bases; J trimming: 6 bases; junction bases outside the gene matches: 13. Germline V gives CDR1 DFQATT, CDR2 SNEGSKA (reference sequence). DNA of the CDR3: TGCAGTGCCGAGTCTAGCGGGAGGGTTCTTAGGGATACGCAGTATTTT. This encodes CSAESSGRVLRDTQYF.

This clonotype appeared a few times. The junction does not match germline at one end; this may be a read error. This sequence joins TRBV6-1 and TRBJ2-1, with TRBD2 identical over 11 bases. The germline gives CDR1 MNHNS, CDR2 SASEGT. CDR3 length equals 17 residues. The CDR3 here is CASRSIAGGLAYNEQFF. In DNA, the CDR3 is TGTGCCAGCAGATCCATAGCGGGAGGGTTGGCCTACAATGAACAGTTCTTC.

The V call is TRBV15, the J call TRBJ1-2; no clear D gene. This CDR3 is 11 amino acids long. V was cut by 9 bases and J by 8 bases, with 13 bases left in between. Germline V gene sequence: CDR1 LNHNV, CDR2 YYDKDF (reference sequence). The CDR3 DNA sequence: TGTGCCACTTCCTCCGGACCCGGCTACACCTTC. Its translation: CATSSGPGYTF.

In its sample, this clonotype was seen many times. The J gene is TRBJ2-3, the V gene TRBV13, with D possibly TRBD2 on 5 matching bases. V lost 1 base and J lost 0, with 8 bases in between. The V gene's germline CDR1 is PRHDT and CDR2 FYEKMQ (reference sequence). The CDR3 is 15 residues long. The chain's CDR3 is CASSLARVSTDTQYF. In DNA, the CDR3 is TGTGCCAGCAGCTTAGCGCGGGTCAGCACAGATACGCAGTATTTT.

This chain joins TRBV5-1 and TRBJ2-7; 11 nucleotides align to TRBD2. Trimming removed 1 base from V and 11 bases from J; junction bases left unmatched: 2. CDR1 and CDR2 (germline): SGHRS, YFSETQ. CDR3 length: 12 residues. CDR3 protein: CASSLLGLAEYF. Written as DNA, the CDR3 is TGCGCCAGCAGCTTGCTGGGACTAGCGGAGTACTTC.

This clonotype has more than one count but fewer than ten. The rearrangement uses TRBV12-5 and TRBJ1-2; D gene unclear. V was cut by 9 bases and J by 4 bases, with 12 bases left in between. The CDR3 covers 12 residues. The germline V gene encodes CDR1 LGHNT and CDR2 FRNRAP. The CDR3 sequence is CARKERSYGYTF. The CDR3 nucleotides read TGTGCTAGGAAGGAGCGGAGCTATGGCTACACCTTC.

This clonotype was seen a few times. This chain links TRBV12-3 or TRBV12-4 with TRBJ2-2; D uncertain. The CDR3 consists of 14 residues. V lost 6 bases and J 1 base, leaving 9 bases between the germline ends. The CDR3 region is CASRPGLNTGELFF. CDR3 nucleotide sequence: TGTGCCAGCAGGCCCGGTCTGAACACCGGGGAGCTGTTTTTT.

This clonotype was recorded at least ten times. The chain employs TRBV28 and TRBJ2-7; TRBD1 or TRBD2 may be the D gene (5 bases each). Germline V CDR1 and CDR2: MDHEN, SYDVKM. This CDR3 has 15 amino acids. V was cut by 8 bases and J by 5 bases, with 22 bases left in between. The DNA for the CDR3 is TGTGCCAGCTCTCCCAGGGAGCTCCTACGTCACGAGCAGTACTTC. This encodes CASSPRELLRHEQYF.

The CDR3 DNA sequence: TGTGCCTGGAGTGGACAGTATTATGGCTACACCTTC. This codes for CAWSGQYYGYTF. This chain joins TRBV30 and TRBJ1-2; weak D call: TRBD1 (5 bases). CDR1 and CDR2 from the germline V gene are GTSNPN and SVGIG (reference sequence). Trimming removed 1 base at V and 5 bases at J, with 8 bases between. The CDR3 has 12 residues.

The V gene is TRBV7-2, the J gene TRBJ2-1; 9 nucleotides match TRBD1. Germline CDR1 is SGHTA and CDR2 is FQGNSA. V trimming: 2 bases; J trimming: 3 bases; junction bases outside the gene matches: 11. The CDR3 contains 18 residues. CDR3 nucleotide sequence: TGTGCCAGCAGCTTACGGGTACAGGGGGCCCTTATCTACAATGAGCAGTTCTTC. This translates into CASSLRVQGALIYNEQFF.

This chain uses TRBV12-3 or TRBV12-4 with TRBJ2-1, with D perhaps matching TRBD2 (6 bases). The CDR3 extends over 14 amino acids. With 5 bases removed from V and 8 bases from J, the gap between germline ends came to 16 bases. As DNA, the CDR3 is TGTGCCAGCAGTCCCCCCGGGACTGGGGATGAGCAGTTCTTC. As protein: CASSPPGTGDEQFF.

The chain recombines TRBV2 with TRBJ1-1; D might be TRBD1 (6 bases). CDR3 size: 14 residues. CDR1 SNHLY and CDR2 FYNNEI come from the germline V gene. V dropped 7 bases and J dropped 3 bases, with 15 bases sitting between them. The CDR3 DNA sequence: TGTGCCAGCACTTCCGGACAGAGGGACACTGAAGCTTTCTTT. It translates to CASTSGQRDTEAFF.

This clonotype appeared many times. V is TRBV20-1 and J is TRBJ2-1; 9 nucleotides align to TRBD2. Trimming at V came to 3 bases and at J to 0 bases, leaving 3 bases not matched to a gene. The CDR3 runs to 15 residues. CDR1 DFQATT and CDR2 SNEGSKA come from the germline V gene (reference sequence). DNA for the CDR3: TGCAGTGCTAGGGGGACTAGCTCCTCCTACAATGAGCAGTTCTTC. As protein: CSARGTSSSYNEQFF.

The chain employs TRBV20-1 and TRBJ2-7; the D call may be TRBD1 or TRBD2 (5 bases each). V lost 2 bases and J lost 2, with 13 bases in between. This CDR3 comprises 14 residues. The V gene's germline CDR1 is DFQATT and CDR2 SNEGSKA (reference sequence). The CDR3: CSARKRGSAYEQYF. CDR3 in DNA: TGCAGTGCTAGAAAAAGGGGTAGCGCCTACGAGCAGTACTTC.

The CDR3: CASRQTGDQPQHF. As DNA, the CDR3 is TGTGCCAGCAGGCAGACAGGGGATCAGCCCCAGCATTTT. The chain couples TRBV11-2 to TRBJ1-5; 8 nucleotides agree with TRBD1. CDR1 SGHAT and CDR2 FQNNGV come from the germline V gene. J gave up 5 bases and V 6 bases, and 3 bases lay outside the gene matches. The CDR3 runs to 13 residues.

This clonotype showed up just a few times. The chain combines TRBV12-5 with TRBJ2-5; 7 positions match TRBD2. The CDR3 length is 15 residues. The germline V gene has CDR1 LGHNT and CDR2 FRNRAP. The junction had 4 bases not matched to a gene; V was cut back by 0 bases and J by 3 bases. CDR3 loop: CASGLVRGGKETQYF. For the CDR3, the DNA is TGTGCTAGTGGTTTGGTACGGGGAGGGAAAGAGACCCAGTACTTC.

The chain combines TRBV28 with TRBJ1-2, with D possibly matching TRBD1 (6 bases). Germline V gene data show CDR1 as MDHEN and CDR2 as SYDVKM. The CDR3 is made up of 14 amino acids. V lost 6 bases, J lost 8 bases, and 19 bases lay in between. The CDR3 reads CASRPQGNPRGYTF. The DNA of the CDR3 is TGTGCCAGCAGACCCCAGGGGAATCCGAGAGGCTACACCTTC.

This clonotype is a singleton in its sample. This chain joins TRBV20-1 and TRBJ1-2, with 7 bases that match TRBD1. CDR1 is DFQATT and CDR2 is SNEGSKA in the germline V gene (reference sequence). The V segment lost 2 bases and the J segment 8 bases; nucleotides outside the gene matches: 11. The CDR3 is 14 amino acids. The CDR3 DNA reads as TGCAGTGCTAGAATGGGACAGCTCCTAAACGGCTACACCTTC. Translated: CSARMGQLLNGYTF.

The chain employs TRBV5-1 and TRBJ2-7, with D possibly matching TRBD1 (5 bases). CDR3 length: 15 residues. The germline CDR1 and CDR2 sequences are SGHRS and YFSETQ. V was clipped by 0 bases and J by 2 bases, with 12 bases between them. CDR3 DNA sequence: TGCGCCAGCAGCTTGGATAGGGGAAAGACCTACGAGCAGTACTTC. Its translation is CASSLDRGKTYEQYF.

This chain uses TRBV7-8 with TRBJ1-4; TRBD1 agrees at 8 bases. The trim removed 3 bases at V and 0 bases at J, leaving 9 bases unmatched. Germline loops: CDR1 SGHVS, CDR2 FQNEAQ. The CDR3 spans 18 residues. CDR3 bases: TGTGCCAGCAGCTTCCCACAGGGGGGGGTTGCAACTAATGAAAAACTGTTTTTT. Amino acids: CASSFPQGGVATNEKLFF. Looking up the rest from reference TRBV7-8 and TRBJ1-4 gives the full variable domain: GAGVSQSPRYKVAKRGQDVALRCDPISGHVSLFWYQQALGQGPEFLTYFQNEAQLDKSGLPSDRFFAERPEGSVSTLKIQRTQQEDSAVYLCASSFPQGGVATNEKLFFGSGTQLSVL.

This clonotype was observed a handful of times. This chain links TRBV11-2 with TRBJ1-1, with 7 positions matching TRBD1. Looked up from germline, CDR1 is SGHAT and CDR2 is FQNNGV. This CDR3 comprises 15 residues. V lost 5 bases and J lost 2; bases outside the gene matches: 8. DNA of the CDR3: TGTGCCAGCAGCGCAAGACAGGGAGGAAACACTGAAGCTTTCTTT. Its protein is CASSARQGGNTEAFF.

This clonotype was found a few times. Being one base from a much bigger clone, this may be a read error. The V gene is TRBV29-1, the J gene TRBJ2-5; the match to TRBD2 covers 7 bases. Germline V CDR1 and CDR2: SQVTM, ANQGSEA. The CDR3 is made up of 13 amino acids. The CDR3 DNA sequence: TGCAGCGTTCGGCCTAGCGGACAAGGGACCCAGTACTTC. Amino acid sequence: CSVRPSGQGTQYF.

This clonotype was seen a handful of times. This sequence joins TRBV6-6 and TRBJ1-1; D is undetermined. Germline V gives CDR1 MNHNY, CDR2 SVGAGI (reference sequence). This CDR3 has 15 amino acids. Trimming took 4 bases from V and 0 from J, leaving 12 bases between them. CDR3: CASSFSSTLNTEAFF. The DNA of the CDR3 is TGTGCCAGCAGTTTTTCCTCAACGTTGAACACTGAAGCTTTCTTT.

V is TRBV10-3 and J is TRBJ1-1; D not certain. Germline CDR1 is ENHRY and CDR2 is SYGVKD. V was clipped by 5 bases and J by 2 bases, with 18 bases between them. The CDR3 spans 16 residues. This CDR3 reads CAISYNGQGSNTEAFF. The CDR3 region has the DNA TGTGCCATCAGTTACAACGGTCAAGGCAGTAACACTGAAGCTTTCTTT.

The V and J genes are TRBV10-2 and TRBJ1-5, with D possibly being TRBD1 (5 bases). Trimming removed 5 bases from V and 1 base from J, with 15 bases in between. CDR3 size: 16 residues. CDR1 and CDR2 from the germline V gene are WSHSY and SAAADI. The CDR3 spells CASSWDWSESNQPQHF. CDR3 bases: TGCGCCAGCAGTTGGGACTGGTCGGAGAGCAATCAGCCCCAGCATTTT.